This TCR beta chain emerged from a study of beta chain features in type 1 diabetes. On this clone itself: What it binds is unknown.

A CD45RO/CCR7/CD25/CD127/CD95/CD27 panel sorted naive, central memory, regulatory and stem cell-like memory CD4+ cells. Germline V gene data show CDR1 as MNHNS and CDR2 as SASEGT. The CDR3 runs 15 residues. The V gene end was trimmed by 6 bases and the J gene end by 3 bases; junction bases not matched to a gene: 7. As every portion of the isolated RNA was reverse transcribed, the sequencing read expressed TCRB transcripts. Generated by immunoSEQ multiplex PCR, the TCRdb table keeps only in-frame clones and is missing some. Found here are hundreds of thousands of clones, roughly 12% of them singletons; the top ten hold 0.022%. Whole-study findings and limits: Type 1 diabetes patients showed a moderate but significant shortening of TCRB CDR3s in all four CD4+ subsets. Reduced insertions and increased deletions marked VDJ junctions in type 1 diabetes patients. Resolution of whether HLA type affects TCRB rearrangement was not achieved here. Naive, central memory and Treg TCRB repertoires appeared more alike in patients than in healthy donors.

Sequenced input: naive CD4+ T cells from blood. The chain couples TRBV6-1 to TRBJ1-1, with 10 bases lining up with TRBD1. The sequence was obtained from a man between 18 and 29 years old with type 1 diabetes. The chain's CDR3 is CASSVPGQGYTEAFF. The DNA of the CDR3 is TGTGCCAGCAGCGTCCCGGGACAGGGGTACACTGAAGCTTTCTTT.